The rows below give T cell receptor beta chains drawn from one sample of a study of Ad26.COV2.S vaccination and SARS-CoV-2 variants. Profiling relied on immunoSEQ multiplex PCR, and the TCRdb table lists in-frame clones only, not all of them. The sample lists 200,000 to 300,000 clones; over 75% were seen once. The sequences come from peripheral blood, collected in a trial of Ad26.COV2.S vaccine versus placebo. These receptors originate from a person aged 18-60 years who received the Ad26.COV2.S COVID-19 vaccine or a placebo. Both conserved end residues are part of each CDR3. The D gene is left open where the match is weak. Expanded clones are given a class, and other clones once, few, many or no size at all.

D gene | J gene | V gene | clone size | CDR3 DNA | CDR3 protein
NA | TRBJ2-7 | TRBV6-2/TRBV6-3 | NA | TGTGCCAGCAGCTCACTAGTGAGGTTATCCTACGAGCAGTACTTC | CASSSLVRLSYEQYF
TRBD2 | TRBJ2-3 | TRBV6-4 | NA | TGTGCCAGCAGGAGCCTTAGCGGGAGTACAGATACGCAGTATTTT | CASRSLSGSTDTQYF
TRBD1 | TRBJ2-5 | TRBV29-1 | once | TGCAGCGTGTTAGACAGGGGAAAAAAGACCCAGTACTTC | CSVLDRGKKTQYF
TRBD1 | TRBJ1-5 | TRBV7-9 | NA | TGTGCCAGCAGCACCTCAGGGGGACAGGGTGAACAGCCCCAGCATTTT | CASSTSGGQGEQPQHF
NA | TRBJ2-7 | TRBV18 | many | TGTGCCAGCTCTCAGCCTTCGGGGTCCCACGAGCAGTACTTC | CASSQPSGSHEQYF
NA | TRBJ1-3 | TRBV9 | NA | TGTGCCAGCAGCGACGCACAAGGGCTACTAGGAAACACCATATATTTT | CASSDAQGLLGNTIYF
NA | TRBJ2-2 | TRBV19 | once | TGTGCCAGTAGTATTAGGTCGGGTAACACCGGGGAGCTGTTTTTT | CASSIRSGNTGELFF
NA | TRBJ1-1 | TRBV3-1/TRBV3-2 | few | TGTGCCAGCAGCCAGGTCATGGGGAGCACTGAAGCTTTCTTT | CASSQVMGSTEAFF
NA | TRBJ1-2 | TRBV6-2/TRBV6-3 | once | TGTGCCAGCAGCTCCGATCTGGCGGCGGGTTTC | CASSSDLAAGF
NA | TRBJ1-1 | TRBV3-1/TRBV3-2 | NA | TGTGCCAGCAGCCAAGATCGGACGAACACTGAAGCTTTCTTT | CASSQDRTNTEAFF
TRBD2 | TRBJ2-7 | TRBV4-1 | NA | TGCGCCAGCAGCCATCCAGACGATAGCGGGAGGCTGTACGAGCAGTACTTC | CASSHPDDSGRLYEQYF
NA | TRBJ1-1 | TRBV19 | NA | TGTGCCAGTACGACAGGACGGACGCCGAACACTGAAGCTTTCTTT | CASTTGRTPNTEAFF
NA | TRBJ1-2 | TRBV30 | NA | TGTGCCTGGAGTGTACGGGTCGGGGGCTATGGCTACACCTTC | CAWSVRVGGYGYTF
NA | TRBJ2-7 | TRBV6-2/TRBV6-3 | NA | TGTGCCAGCAGCCACCCTCCGGAGGGGAGGAACGAGCAGTACTTC | CASSHPPEGRNEQYF
NA | TRBJ2-7 | TRBV7-2 | once | TGTGCCAGCAGCCCGCGGGCGGGCTTCTCCTACGAGCAGTACTTC | CASSPRAGFSYEQYF
NA | TRBJ1-2 | TRBV18 | NA | TGTGCCAGCTCACCACCGGCAGGGAACTATGGCTACACCTTC | CASSPPAGNYGYTF
NA | TRBJ1-3 | TRBV30 | NA | TGTGCCTGGAGAGGCAACTCTGGAAACACCATATATTTT | CAWRGNSGNTIYF
NA | TRBJ1-2 | TRBV7-8 | NA | TGTGCCAGCAGCTCCACCCGTACCGGCTATGGCTACACCTTC | CASSSTRTGYGYTF
NA | TRBJ1-1 | TRBV11-2 | NA | TGTGCCAGCAGCTTAGGTAGGGTCACTGAAGCTTTCTTT | CASSLGRVTEAFF
NA | TRBJ1-1 | TRBV6-5 | NA | TGTGCCAGCAGAACCGGGGGGTTCACTGAAGCTTTCTTT | CASRTGGFTEAFF
TRBD1 | TRBJ1-2 | TRBV28 | NA | TGTGCCAGCAGTGCAGGACAGGCCCTTCTCATCAACTATGGCTACACCTTC | CASSAGQALLINYGYTF
NA | TRBJ2-7 | TRBV29-1 | NA | TGCAGCGTTGAAGCGGGGGACGGCTCCTACGAGCAGTACTTC | CSVEAGDGSYEQYF
TRBD1 | TRBJ1-4 | TRBV6-2/TRBV6-3 | NA | TGTGCCAGCAGCCGACCGACAGGGCTGGATGAAAAACTGTTTTTT | CASSRPTGLDEKLFF
NA | TRBJ2-1 | TRBV11-2 | NA | TGTGCCAGCAGCTTAGTGTCAGGGTACAATGAGCAGTTCTTC | CASSLVSGYNEQFF
TRBD2 | TRBJ2-3 | TRBV7-3 | NA | TGTGCCAGCAGCTCAATAGCGGGGGCGGATGCAGATACGCAGTATTTT | CASSSIAGADADTQYF
NA | TRBJ1-5 | TRBV7-9 | NA | TGTGCCAGCAGCTTAGCTGCAGGCTATGACAATCAGCCCCAGCATTTT | CASSLAAGYDNQPQHF
TRBD2 | TRBJ2-2 | TRBV10-3 | NA | TGTGCCACCAGGGAGCGGGACCCAGACACCGGGGAGCTGTTTTTT | CATRERDPDTGELFF
NA | TRBJ1-2 | TRBV28 | NA | TGTGCCAGCAGTTTATCCCCTGGACTAGACTATGGCTACACCTTC | CASSLSPGLDYGYTF
NA | TRBJ2-6 | TRBV5-6 | NA | TGTGCCAGCAGCCCATTGGACTTAGCGGTTCTCTCTGGGGCCAACGTCCTGACTTTC | CASSPLDLAVLSGANVLTF
NA | TRBJ1-2 | TRBV11-1 | NA | TGTGCCAGCAGCCCCCGGGGAGAGGGAAGCTATGGCTACACCTTC | CASSPRGEGSYGYTF
TRBD1 | TRBJ1-5 | TRBV29-1 | NA | TGCAGCGTTGAAACAGGGGATAGCAATCAGCCCCAGCATTTT | CSVETGDSNQPQHF
NA | TRBJ1-2 | TRBV2 | NA | TGTGCCAGCAAGCAAGAGTCCGGGGGGTATGGCTACACCTTC | CASKQESGGYGYTF
TRBD2 | TRBJ2-5 | TRBV14 | NA | TGTGCCAGCAGCCCTACGGGACTAGCGGAAGAGACCCAGTACTTC | CASSPTGLAEETQYF
NA | TRBJ2-3 | TRBV19 | NA | TGTGCCAGTAGTCCGCGGATCAGCCCAGATACGCAGTATTTT | CASSPRISPDTQYF
NA | TRBJ2-7 | TRBV11-1 | NA | TGTGCCAGCAGCCGCGGGTTACCCTACGAGCAGTACTTC | CASSRGLPYEQYF
NA | TRBJ2-7 | TRBV6-5 | few | TGTGCCAGCAGTCACAACAGGGCCTCCTACGAGCAGTACTTC | CASSHNRASYEQYF
NA | TRBJ2-6 | TRBV6-5 | NA | TGTGCCAGCAGTTACTCGGGAAGAGGTAGTGCCAACGTCCTGACTTTC | CASSYSGRGSANVLTF
NA | TRBJ1-1 | TRBV6-6 | NA | TGTGCCAGCAGTCAGGACAGCATCCAAGCTTTCTTT | CASSQDSIQAFF